A single sample gave rise to the 5 T cell receptor beta chains below, sequenced in a study of neurological immune-mediated disorders. TCRdb ran MiXCR on the 5' RACE reads and lists one entry per CDR3 protein. This sample yields around 23,000 distinct CDR3 sequences, of which about an eighth are seen a single time; 16% belongs to the top ten. Sequenced input: PBMCs. The receptor set was obtained from a woman between 40 and 55 years old with HTLV-1-associated myelopathy (HAM/TSP).

This clonotype occurred many times. This rearrangement joins TRBV12-3 or TRBV12-4 to TRBJ2-2, with 7 positions matching TRBD1. The CDR3 covers 13 residues. Trimming at V came to 5 bases and at J to 7 bases, leaving 4 bases not matched to a gene. CDR3 residues: CASSDREIGELFF. CDR3 sequence (DNA): TGTGCCAGCAGTGACAGGGAAATCGGGGAGCTGTTTTTT.

V gene TRBV9 combines with J gene TRBJ1-2, with TRBD1 identical over 9 bases. The CDR3 contains 15 residues. V lost 3 bases, J lost 8 bases, and 11 bases stayed unmatched. Per the germline V gene, CDR1 is SGDLS and CDR2 is YYNGEE. CDR3 in DNA: TGTGCCAGCAGCGACTTTGGGGACAGGGAGAACGGCTACACCTTC. As protein: CASSDFGDRENGYTF.

This chain connects TRBV12-3 or TRBV12-4 to TRBJ2-5; 7 nucleotides align to TRBD2. The CDR3 sequence is 15 residues long. With 1 base clipped from V and 6 bases from J, the junction kept 8 bases outside the gene matches. CDR3 DNA sequence: TGTGCCAGCAGTTTAGGACGGGGAGGGGTGCAGACCCAGTACTTC. This encodes CASSLGRGGVQTQYF.

Ten or more counts support this clonotype. The rearrangement joins TRBV7-2 to TRBJ2-1, with unresolved D. Per germline, CDR1 SGHTA and CDR2 FQGNSA. This CDR3 is 13 amino acids long. Trimming removed 4 bases from V and 5 bases from J, with 9 bases in between. For the CDR3, the DNA is TGTGCCAGCAGCTCAGGACCCGACAATGAGCAGTTCTTC. This encodes CASSSGPDNEQFF.

This clonotype was recorded at least ten times. This chain uses TRBV10-1 with TRBJ2-3; a weak D match, TRBD2 (6 bases). V lost 8 bases and J 2 bases, leaving 11 bases between the germline ends. Germline V gives CDR1 WNHNN, CDR2 SYGVQD (reference sequence). The CDR3 runs to 13 residues. CDR3 region: CASAAGPTDTQYF. The CDR3 DNA sequence: TGCGCCAGCGCGGCGGGGCCCACAGATACGCAGTATTTT.